Listed here are 14 T cell receptor beta chains from one sample, sequenced in a study of shared clonotypes between healthy human individuals. The assay was immunoSEQ multiplex PCR, and TCRdb's table has in-frame clones only and misses some. The table records almost 750,000 clones, over 55% of them present only once. The sequencing sample was made of memory CD4+ T cells sorted from blood. Stated subset: CD45RA-negative fraction. These receptors were obtained from a woman in her 30s in good health.

The chain has TRBV7-2 and TRBJ2-1, with 8 bases aligning to TRBD2. The CDR3 runs 15 residues. V shed 5 bases and J 7 bases; nucleotides not matched to a gene: 10. Germline V gives CDR1 SGHTA, CDR2 FQGNSA. This CDR3 reads CASSTREGTSNEQFF. In DNA, the CDR3 is TGTGCCAGCAGCACACGAGAGGGGACTAGTAATGAGCAGTTCTTC.

The chain has TRBV4-1 and TRBJ2-3, with D possibly being TRBD2 (5 bases). V shed 0 bases and J shed 4 bases, with 11 bases lying between them. Germline values: CDR1 MGHRA, CDR2 YSYEKL. The CDR3 runs to 15 residues. The CDR3 spells CASSQDIARADTQYF. The CDR3 DNA sequence: TGCGCCAGCAGCCAAGATATAGCGAGAGCAGATACGCAGTATTTT.

In this sample, this clone turned up once. The chain joins TRBV18 to TRBJ2-7; 10 nucleotides align to TRBD2. V lost 2 bases, J lost 2 bases, and 18 bases stayed unmatched. The CDR3 sequence is 20 residues long. Germline V gene sequence: CDR1 KGHSH, CDR2 LQKENI. CDR3 in DNA: TGTGCCAGCTCACCAACCATGAGACTAGCGGGTTCCTCCCTCGCCTACGAGCAGTACTTC. Residues: CASSPTMRLAGSSLAYEQYF.

The gene calls are TRBV9 and TRBJ2-1; no firm D call. Germline V gene data show CDR1 as SGDLS and CDR2 as YYNGEE. The CDR3 is 15 amino acids. V lost 0 bases to trimming and J lost 6 bases, with 13 bases between them. CDR3 nucleotide sequence: TGTGCCAGCAGCGTAGATGGGATCTCGGCCAATGAGCAGTTCTTC. It yields the protein CASSVDGISANEQFF.

The chain links TRBV27 to TRBJ1-4, with D maybe TRBD1 (5 bases). V was shortened by 5 bases and J by 5 bases, with 15 bases between the two germline ends. This CDR3 comprises 15 residues. Germline assignment: CDR1 MNHEY and CDR2 SMNVEV (reference sequence). The CDR3 is CASSHLGTGNEKLFF. For the CDR3, the DNA is TGTGCCAGCAGTCACCTGGGGACGGGAAATGAAAAACTGTTTTTT.

The chain is built from TRBV6-1 and TRBJ2-3; D is possibly TRBD1 (5 bases). Trimming left V 4 bases short and J 0 bases short, with 11 bases between. The CDR3 consists of 15 residues. CDR1 and CDR2 (germline): MNHNS, SASEGT. CDR3 nucleotides: TGTGCCAGCAGTGGAAGGACATCTAGCACAGATACGCAGTATTTT. It yields the protein CASSGRTSSTDTQYF.

Only a few counts were recorded for this clone. The V call is TRBV4-2, the J call TRBJ1-1, with D maybe TRBD1 (6 bases). CDR3 length equals 15 residues. Germline loops: CDR1 LGHNA, CDR2 YNFKEQ. Trimming removed 0 bases at V and 3 bases at J, with 11 bases between. CDR3 nucleotide sequence: TGTGCCAGCAGCCAAGATGTAAGGGGGGACACTGAAGCTTTCTTT. It codes for CASSQDVRGDTEAFF.

In its sample, this clone was seen once. The chain is built from TRBV6-5 and TRBJ2-1, with 9 bases that match TRBD2. This CDR3 region has 15 residues. Per germline, CDR1 MNHEY and CDR2 SVGAGI. J was trimmed by 5 bases and V by 5 bases; bases with no gene match: 7. The CDR3 protein is CASSGGTSRNNEQFF. The CDR3 bases are TGTGCCAGCAGTGGCGGGACTAGCAGAAACAATGAGCAGTTCTTC.

In regard to this clone: Other DNA sequences in the sample encode the same CDR3. The rearrangement uses TRBV5-1 and TRBJ1-2, with D unclear. Germline assignment: CDR1 SGHRS and CDR2 YFSETQ. This CDR3 spans 12 amino acids. Trimming removed 0 bases from V and 4 bases from J, with 4 bases in between. CDR3 DNA sequence: TGCGCCAGCAGCTTGGATGGCTATGGCTACACCTTC. Its protein product is CASSLDGYGYTF. Together with reference TRBV5-1 and TRBJ1-2, the CDR3 gives the full variable domain: KAGVTQTPRYLIKTRGQQVTLSCSPISGHRSVSWYQQTPGQGLQFLFEYFSETQRNKGNFPGRFSGRQFSNSRSEMNVSTLELGDSALYLCASSLDGYGYTFGSGTRLTVV.

The chain links TRBV7-9 to TRBJ2-5; tentatively, D is TRBD2 (5 bases). V was pared by 3 bases and J by 5 bases, with 13 bases between. The V gene's germline CDR1 is SEHNR and CDR2 FQNEAQ (reference sequence). The CDR3 spans 14 residues. CDR3 in amino acids: CASSFIGIGETQYF. The CDR3 region has the DNA TGTGCCAGCAGCTTTATCGGGATCGGGGAGACCCAGTACTTC.

The count of this clone is one. The V gene is TRBV4-1, the J gene TRBJ1-2; D possibly corresponds to TRBD1 (5 bases). Germline V CDR1 and CDR2: MGHRA, YSYEKL. The CDR3 is made up of 16 amino acids. Deletions cut 5 bases from V and 2 bases from J, with 18 bases between. The CDR3 nucleotides are TGCGCCAGCAGCTCACGTGGGCGTGACAGCAACTATGGCTACACCTTC. Residues: CASSSRGRDSNYGYTF.

The chain combines TRBV9 with TRBJ2-1; 11 bases match TRBD2. In germline, CDR1 is SGDLS, CDR2 YYNGEE. This CDR3 region has 15 residues. Unmatched junction bases numbered 6, after V lost 0 bases and J lost 10 bases. The DNA of the CDR3 is TGTGCCAGCAGCGTAGCCCCGGGACTAGCGGAAGAGCAGTTCTTC. This translates into CASSVAPGLAEEQFF.

To note about this clone: The same CDR3 arises from other DNA sequences in this sample as well. This rearrangement joins TRBV6-5 to TRBJ2-1; 9 bases fit TRBD2. The germline V gene encodes CDR1 MNHEY and CDR2 SVGAGI. Trimming cost V 6 bases and J 4 bases; bases outside gene matches: 1. This CDR3 contains 13 residues. CDR3 sequence (DNA): TGTGCCAGCAGAACTAGCGGGTACAATGAGCAGTTCTTC. Translating it yields CASRTSGYNEQFF.

Regarding this clone: This sample also contains other DNA sequences that code for the same CDR3. CDR3 bases: TGTGCCAGTAGTATTTGGAGAGGATCTGGGGCCAACGTCCTGACTTTC. Its translation is CASSIWRGSGANVLTF. This chain joins TRBV19 and TRBJ2-6; the D is unclear. Per germline, CDR1 LNHDA and CDR2 SQIVND (reference sequence). The germline V and J ends were trimmed by 3 bases and 1 base, with 10 bases remaining between them. The CDR3 spans 16 residues.